A single sample is the source of the 25 T cell receptor beta chains below, sequenced in a study of T-cell reconstitution after alpha-beta-depleted transplantation in children. Preparation of the TCRbeta library was carried out with unique molecular identifiers. TCRdb passed the PCR reads through MiXCR, listing each CDR3 protein once. This sample has 700,000 to 850,000 distinct CDR3 sequences; 15% to 20% occur once, and the top ten carry under 6%. Sequencing was performed on PBMCs, mostly from graft donor cells, taken 360 days after TCRalphabeta/CD19-depleted stem cell transplant. These receptors came from a male patient under 18 who had a stem cell transplant for acute lymphoblastic leukemia, so the T cells may come from the graft donor.

This chain links TRBV5-1 with TRBJ2-1; TRBD1 is a possible D gene (6 bases). The ends were cut back, 0 bases at V and 9 bases at J, with 16 bases in the middle. CDR1 is SGHRS, CDR2 YFSETQ, per germline. CDR3 length equals 15 residues. This chain's CDR3 is CASSLEQGEVGEQFF. CDR3 DNA sequence: TGCGCCAGCAGCTTGGAACAGGGCGAGGTGGGTGAGCAGTTCTTC.

The chain links TRBV5-1 to TRBJ1-1; the D gene is possibly TRBD1 (6 bases). Trimming cost V 4 bases and J 8 bases, with 15 bases left between them. CDR1 and CDR2 from the germline V gene are SGHRS and YFSETQ. The CDR3 totals 13 residues. The CDR3, as DNA: TGCGCCAGCAGCCTGCCCAGGGGCCCCGAAGCTTTCTTT. Its translation: CASSLPRGPEAFF.

This clonotype has a count of ten or more. The chain links TRBV10-3 to TRBJ2-7; 8 bases map to TRBD2. CDR1 is ENHRY, CDR2 SYGVKD, per germline. The CDR3 loop spans 13 amino acids. V was clipped by 6 bases and J by 8 bases; unmatched bases: 9. CDR3 sequence reads: CAISPGLAYKQYF. CDR3 DNA: TGTGCCATCAGCCCCGGACTAGCATACAAGCAGTACTTC.

This clonotype turned up a few times. The chain has TRBV29-1 and TRBJ1-3; D is undetermined. The CDR3 is 14 amino acids. Germline V CDR1 and CDR2: SQVTM, ANQGSEA. V lost 7 bases to trimming and J lost 0 bases, with 13 bases between them. CDR3 DNA sequence: TGCAGCGGATGCTTGGACCGCTCTGGAAACACCATATATTTT. Amino acid sequence: CSGCLDRSGNTIYF.

The genes are TRBV7-2 and TRBJ2-3; D is tentatively TRBD1 or TRBD2 (5 bases each). This CDR3 is built from 17 residues. Germline values: CDR1 SGHTA, CDR2 FQGNSA. V was pared by 1 base and J by 2 bases, with 16 bases between. This CDR3 is CASSLGVLGLATDTQYF. CDR3 nucleotides: TGTGCCAGCAGCTTAGGGGTACTGGGGCTAGCCACAGATACGCAGTATTTT.

This clonotype occurred a few times. The chain couples TRBV11-2 to TRBJ1-3, with a tentative D call TRBD1 (6 bases). From germline, CDR1 is SGHAT and CDR2 FQNNGV. Deletions cut 5 bases from V and 8 bases from J, with 7 bases between. CDR3 length equals 11 residues. The CDR3 region is CASSNRDTIYF. The CDR3 region has the DNA TGTGCCAGCAGCAACAGGGACACCATATATTTT.

The CDR3 protein is CASSESTSGSDTQYF. Written as DNA, the CDR3 is TGTGCCAGCTCAGAGTCGACTAGCGGATCAGATACGCAGTATTTT. The chain combines TRBV11-2 with TRBJ2-3, with TRBD2 matching over 9 bases. Germline-derived CDR1 and CDR2 are SGHAT and FQNNGV. The CDR3 extends over 15 amino acids. Germline trimming cut 8 bases from V and 4 bases from J; bases unmatched to any gene: 10.

The chain is built from TRBV5-1 and TRBJ2-2, with D possibly TRBD2 on 5 matching bases. From germline, CDR1 is SGHRS and CDR2 YFSETQ. CDR3 length: 15 amino acids. With 2 bases removed from V and 3 bases from J, the gap between germline ends came to 11 bases. In DNA, the CDR3 is TGCGCCAGCAGCTTTCCTAGCTCCGACACCGGGGAGCTGTTTTTT. This translates into CASSFPSSDTGELFF.

This clonotype has more than one count but fewer than ten. The chain is built from TRBV11-2 and TRBJ2-5; 7 positions agree with TRBD2. The J segment lost 5 bases and the V segment lost 8 bases, leaving 17 bases of the junction unmatched. The CDR3 consists of 16 residues. Germline CDR1 is SGHAT and CDR2 is FQNNGV. This chain's CDR3 is CASRARMERDVETQYF. The CDR3 coding sequence is TGTGCCAGCCGCGCTAGAATGGAGCGGGACGTGGAGACCCAGTACTTC.

This clonotype was found a few times. The chain uses TRBV3-1 and TRBJ2-1, with D perhaps TRBD2 (5 bases). Per the germline V gene, CDR1 is LGHDT and CDR2 is YNNKEL (reference sequence). The V end was cut by 4 bases, the J end by 2 bases, with 18 bases between. The CDR3 runs 17 residues. The CDR3 region has the DNA TGTGCCAGCAGCCCAGGAAGGTATGGGAGCCCCTACAATGAGCAGTTCTTC. This translates into CASSPGRYGSPYNEQFF.

About this clonotype itself: This may stem from a read error, because a much larger clone lies one nucleotide away. The chain joins TRBV2 to TRBJ2-1; 7 bases match TRBD1. This CDR3 comprises 12 residues. V was clipped by 6 bases and J by 6 bases; unmatched bases: 2. Germline CDR1 is SNHLY and CDR2 is FYNNEI. Here the CDR3 reads CASRGQFNEQFF. The CDR3 region has the DNA TGTGCCAGCAGGGGACAGTTCAATGAGCAGTTCTTC.

V usage is TRBV4-1 and J usage is TRBJ2-4; 11 bases line up with TRBD2. Unmatched junction bases numbered 9, after V lost 0 bases and J lost 2 bases. Germline V gene data show CDR1 as MGHRA and CDR2 as YSYEKL. The CDR3 runs to 19 residues. This chain's CDR3 is CASSQDWASGRKTKNIQYF. The CDR3, as DNA: TGCGCCAGCAGCCAAGATTGGGCTAGCGGGAGGAAAACCAAAAACATTCAGTACTTC.

The V call is TRBV12-3 or TRBV12-4, the J call TRBJ2-3; possibly TRBD1 for D (6 bases). CDR3 length: 14 amino acids. The V end lost 7 bases, the J end lost 0 bases, and 11 bases lay between the germline ends. CDR3 sequence: CASNPTGSTDTQYF. Here the CDR3 DNA reads TGTGCCAGCAACCCGACAGGAAGCACAGATACGCAGTATTTT.

This clonotype showed up many times. The chain carries TRBV27 and TRBJ2-5; a weak D match, TRBD1 (6 bases). CDR1 MNHEY and CDR2 SMNVEV come from the germline V gene (reference sequence). This CDR3 is built from 13 residues. V lost 8 bases and J 6 bases, leaving 16 bases between the germline ends. The CDR3 protein is CASLLQGIQTQYF. For the CDR3, the DNA is TGTGCCAGCCTCTTACAGGGTATCCAGACCCAGTACTTC.

This clonotype was seen a few times. The J gene is TRBJ2-1, the V gene TRBV28, with TRBD1 matching 8 bases. The CDR3 contains 15 residues. Per the germline V gene, CDR1 is MDHEN and CDR2 is SYDVKM. V trimming: 7 bases; J trimming: 9 bases; junction bases outside the gene matches: 14. The CDR3: CASTFSPGQAGEQFF. The CDR3 DNA sequence: TGTGCCAGCACCTTCAGCCCGGGACAGGCAGGTGAGCAGTTCTTC.

This clonotype has a handful of counts. The chain has TRBV20-1 and TRBJ2-7; 10 nucleotides align to TRBD2. The J segment lost 0 bases and the V segment lost 6 bases, leaving 5 bases of the junction unmatched. CDR3 size: 14 residues. CDR1 is DFQATT, CDR2 SNEGSKA, per germline (reference sequence). CDR3 region: CSALTSGTSYEQYF. As DNA, the CDR3 is TGCAGTGCGCTTACTAGCGGGACCTCCTACGAGCAGTACTTC.

The chain combines TRBV10-3 with TRBJ2-1; 9 nucleotides align to TRBD2. The CDR3 covers 15 residues. CDR1 and CDR2 (germline): ENHRY, SYGVKD. Trimming removed 8 bases from V and 4 bases from J; junction bases left unmatched: 9. CDR3 bases: TGTGCCATCGGAGAGACTAGCGGCGGATACAATGAGCAGTTCTTC. Translation: CAIGETSGGYNEQFF.

This sequence joins TRBV14 and TRBJ2-7, with D possibly TRBD2 on 6 matching bases. The CDR3 is made up of 17 amino acids. Germline V gene data show CDR1 as SGHDN and CDR2 as FVKESK. Trimming cost V 2 bases and J 7 bases, with 24 bases left between them. The CDR3 sequence is CASSQPSGVAGRREQYF. CDR3 nucleotides: TGTGCCAGCAGCCAACCCTCCGGTGTGGCGGGACGTCGGGAGCAGTACTTC.

The chain employs TRBV7-9 and TRBJ2-1; TRBD2 agrees at 8 bases. The CDR3 consists of 18 residues. V dropped 1 base and J dropped 1; count of bases not matched to a gene: 9. Germline CDR1 and CDR2: SEHNR and FQNEAQ (reference sequence). For the CDR3, the DNA is TGTGCCAGCAGCTTAGATGCTAGCGGGCGTCCTTCCTACAATGAGCAGTTCTTC. This codes for CASSLDASGRPSYNEQFF.

This chain connects TRBV9 to TRBJ2-1; 11 bases are shared with TRBD2. In germline, CDR1 is SGDLS, CDR2 YYNGEE. The CDR3 totals 16 residues. V trimming: 3 bases; J trimming: 10 bases; junction bases outside the gene matches: 12. The CDR3 region is CASSALTSGVLSEQFF. In DNA form, the CDR3 reads TGTGCCAGCAGCGCCCTGACTAGCGGGGTCTTGAGCGAGCAGTTCTTC.

The table lists this clonotype with many counts. V and J are TRBV10-3 and TRBJ2-4; the match to TRBD2 covers 9 bases. Germline lookup yields CDR1 ENHRY and CDR2 SYGVKD. The CDR3 is 14 residues long. Germline trimming cut 4 bases from V and 8 bases from J; bases unmatched to any gene: 6. CDR3 sequence (DNA): TGTGCCATCAGTGTTAGCGGGAGTTGGGACATTCAGTACTTC. Its translation: CAISVSGSWDIQYF.

V usage is TRBV6-1 and J usage is TRBJ1-2; perhaps TRBD1 as D (5 bases). Trimming took 7 bases from V and 0 from J, leaving 12 bases between them. The germline gives CDR1 MNHNS, CDR2 SASEGT. The CDR3 contains 14 residues. The CDR3 coding sequence is TGTGCCAGCACCCGAGGGACTTCTAACTATGGCTACACCTTC. It codes for CASTRGTSNYGYTF.

This clonotype was observed a handful of times. The gene calls are TRBV7-8 and TRBJ1-1; 7 bases line up with TRBD1. Germline trimming cut 4 bases from V and 3 bases from J; bases unmatched to any gene: 8. The CDR3 runs 15 residues. Germline CDR1 and CDR2: SGHVS and FQNEAQ. Written as DNA, the CDR3 is TGTGCCAGCAGCTCTCTTCAGGGGGGAGACACTGAAGCTTTCTTT. Its protein product is CASSSLQGGDTEAFF.

This clonotype occurred a few times. V and J are TRBV12-3 or TRBV12-4 and TRBJ1-1, with D hard to call. This CDR3 region has 13 residues. V lost 7 bases to trimming and J lost 4 bases, with 13 bases between them. The CDR3 sequence is CASILDLRTEAFF. The CDR3 DNA sequence: TGTGCCAGCATTCTCGACCTGCGCACTGAAGCTTTCTTT.

This clonotype showed up just a few times. The DNA of the CDR3 is TGCAGCGTTGATGGACTAGCGGGGCCGAGGACAGATACGCAGTATTTT. It encodes CSVDGLAGPRTDTQYF. The chain recombines TRBV29-1 with TRBJ2-3, with 12 bases aligning to TRBD2. The J segment lost 3 bases and the V segment lost 3 bases, leaving 7 bases of the junction unmatched. Germline CDR1 reads SQVTM; CDR2 reads ANQGSEA. The CDR3 runs 16 residues.